This T cell receptor beta chain was obtained from a study of CD8+CD57+ T cells in acquired aplastic anemia. Study at large: Quantities of DNA derived from sorted CD4+ and CD8+ cells averaged 3.2 ug. The study, taken as a whole, reports: Patients and controls shared about 30 CD8+ CDR3 sequences, which appeared highly expressed in patients and within their immunodominant clones.

Unmatched junction bases numbered 13, after V lost 5 bases and J lost 2 bases. Germline V CDR1 and CDR2: SGHAT, FQDESV (reference sequence). The CDR3 totals 17 residues. Profiling of TCR beta VDJ combinations and CDR3 sequences used genomic DNA as template. Via MiXCR, TCRdb re-called the reads, giving one row per CDR3 protein. The sample lists approximately 150,000 distinct CDR3 sequences; 45% to 55% were seen once. Details on this clonotype: Its antigen is unidentified.

Only patients with CD8+CD57+ cell expansion on flow cytometry were chosen for sequencing. There were no patients without severe acquired aplastic anemia. This chain connects TRBV11-1 to TRBJ2-7, with 9 bases aligning to TRBD1. The source is a human donor with aplastic anemia. What was sequenced was sorted CD4+, CD8+, or CD8+CD57+ T cells (not recorded which) from PBMCs. The CDR3 DNA reads TGTGCCAGCAGCCTCCCCCCGGGACAGGGCTTCGCCTACGAGCAGTACTTC. This translates into CASSLPPGQGFAYEQYF.